These T cell receptor beta chains were read from a single sample in a study of blood T cells in healthy people across ages. From the 5' RACE reads, TCRdb called clonotypes with MiXCR, one entry per CDR3 protein. This table has roughly 550,000 distinct CDR3 sequences, 24% appearing once. The data also belong to a second study, concerning T cells of mothers and their children.

Specimen: blood. The receptors were sampled from a boy aged 5-17 years in good health. Each CDR3 is given with its conserved first and last residue. Each record gives: V gene, J gene, CDR3 length, clone size, D gene, CDR3 DNA, CDR3 protein. D genes are given only for firm matches. Only some rows state a clone size, as once, few, many or a class for expanded clones.

V: TRBV18
J: TRBJ2-7
length: 15
size: -
D: TRBD2
DNA: TGTGCCAGCTCACGAACTAGCGGGGGACGCTACGAGCAGTACTTC
CDR3: CASSRTSGGRYEQYF

V: TRBV4-3
J: TRBJ2-7
length: 12
size: -
D: TRBD1
DNA: TGCGCCAGCAGCCAAGATGAGGGACAGTTCTACTTC
CDR3: CASSQDEGQFYF

V: TRBV4-1
J: TRBJ1-1
length: 13
size: -
D: -
DNA: TGCGCCAGCGCCCTGGACCCGAACACTGAAGCTTTCTTT
CDR3: CASALDPNTEAFF

V: TRBV7-3
J: TRBJ2-3
length: 13
size: few
D: -
DNA: TGTGCCAGCAGCTCATCACAGAAAGATACGCAGTATTTT
CDR3: CASSSSQKDTQYF

V: TRBV4-1
J: TRBJ2-5
length: 15
size: -
D: -
DNA: TGCGCCAGCAGCCAAGTTGAAGCGAGCGGAGAGACCCAGTACTTC
CDR3: CASSQVEASGETQYF

V: TRBV6-1
J: TRBJ1-2
length: 15
size: -
D: TRBD1
DNA: TGTGCCAGCAGTGAACTGACAGGGGGGAACTATGGCTACACCTTC
CDR3: CASSELTGGNYGYTF

V: TRBV10-3
J: TRBJ2-1
length: 14
size: -
D: -
DNA: TGTGCCGTCAGTGAGGGAAGGAGCTACAATGAGCAGTTCTTC
CDR3: CAVSEGRSYNEQFF

V: TRBV20-1
J: TRBJ2-1
length: 16
size: -
D: -
DNA: TGCAGTGCGAGTACCGGGACGCCGAGCTCCTACAATGAGCAGTTCTTC
CDR3: CSASTGTPSSYNEQFF

V: TRBV6-1
J: TRBJ1-1
length: 17
size: few
D: TRBD1
DNA: TGTGCCAGCAGTGGTGGTGGTATGACAGGGGCGAACACTGAAGCTTTCTTT
CDR3: CASSGGGMTGANTEAFF

V: TRBV28
J: TRBJ1-2
length: 15
size: many
D: -
DNA: TGTGCCAGCAGTCCTCGGTGGGGGACTAACTATGGCTACACCTTC
CDR3: CASSPRWGTNYGYTF

V: TRBV29-1
J: TRBJ1-2
length: 11
size: few
D: -
DNA: TGCAGCGTTGCCAGCCTCTATGGCTACACCTTC
CDR3: CSVASLYGYTF

V: TRBV7-2
J: TRBJ2-5
length: 13
size: many
D: -
DNA: TGTGCCAGCAGCTCCCGGGGTACAGAGACCCAGTACTTC
CDR3: CASSSRGTETQYF

V: TRBV15
J: TRBJ2-4
length: 12
size: -
D: TRBD1
DNA: TGTGCCACCAGCATAGCCCGGGACAGCTGGGACTTC
CDR3: CATSIARDSWDF

V: TRBV5-1
J: TRBJ2-7
length: 13
size: few
D: -
DNA: TGCGCCAGCAGCTTGGCATACAGGAACGAGCAGTACTTC
CDR3: CASSLAYRNEQYF

V: TRBV12-3/TRBV12-4
J: TRBJ1-4
length: 14
size: few
D: -
DNA: TGTGCCAGCAGAACGCAGGGAGTCGGTGAAAAACTGTTTTTT
CDR3: CASRTQGVGEKLFF

V: TRBV6-5
J: TRBJ1-2
length: 13
size: -
D: -
DNA: TGTGCCAGCAGTTACTCACCAGGCGGCGGCTACACCTTC
CDR3: CASSYSPGGGYTF

V: TRBV15
J: TRBJ2-7
length: 17
size: -
D: TRBD2
DNA: TGTGCCACCAGCAGAGAAGTTGGTCTAGCGGGGGGCTACGAGCAGTACTTC
CDR3: CATSREVGLAGGYEQYF

V: TRBV13
J: TRBJ2-7
length: 13
size: few
D: -
DNA: TGTGCCAGCAGCTTAAGAAGGGCCCACGAGCAGTACTTC
CDR3: CASSLRRAHEQYF

V: TRBV20-1
J: TRBJ2-1
length: 14
size: -
D: -
DNA: TGCAGTGCTAGTAGGCGGGGTCTCTACAATGAGCAGTTCTTC
CDR3: CSASRRGLYNEQFF

V: TRBV19
J: TRBJ2-5
length: 15
size: -
D: TRBD1
DNA: TGTGCCAGTAGTATAGCGGTCAGGGGGATGCAGACCCAGTACTTC
CDR3: CASSIAVRGMQTQYF

V: TRBV4-1
J: TRBJ1-5
length: 13
size: -
D: -
DNA: TGCGCCAGCAGCTTCCCCGGAAATCAGCCCCAGCATTTT
CDR3: CASSFPGNQPQHF

V: TRBV12-3/TRBV12-4
J: TRBJ2-5
length: 13
size: few
D: -
DNA: TGTGCCAGCAGCCGCCAGGGACAAAAGACCCAGTACTTC
CDR3: CASSRQGQKTQYF

V: TRBV9
J: TRBJ2-5
length: 16
size: -
D: -
DNA: TGTGTCAGCAGCGTAGGGGCGGGACTCCAACAAGAGACCCAGTACTTC
CDR3: CVSSVGAGLQQETQYF

V: TRBV7-9
J: TRBJ1-6
length: 14
size: -
D: -
DNA: TGTGCCAGCAGCTCTAACAGGGTGAGATCACCCCTCCACTTT
CDR3: CASSSNRVRSPLHF